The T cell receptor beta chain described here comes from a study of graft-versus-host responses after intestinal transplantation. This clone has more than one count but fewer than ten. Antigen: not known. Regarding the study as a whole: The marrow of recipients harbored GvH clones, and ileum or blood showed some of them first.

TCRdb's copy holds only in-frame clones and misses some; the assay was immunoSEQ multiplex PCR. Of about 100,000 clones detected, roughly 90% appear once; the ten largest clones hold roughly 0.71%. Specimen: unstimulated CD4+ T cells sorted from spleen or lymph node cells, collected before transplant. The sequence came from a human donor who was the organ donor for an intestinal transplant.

CDR3 bases: TGCGCCAGCAGCCAAGCCGGGGGGACAAACGATGGCTACACCTTC. Protein sequence: CASSQAGGTNDGYTF. The chain links TRBV4-1 to TRBJ1-2; the D gene is possibly TRBD1 (6 bases). The V gene lost 1 base and the J gene lost 6 bases, with 15 bases spanning the gap. Germline V gives CDR1 MGHRA, CDR2 YSYEKL. CDR3 length: 15 amino acids.